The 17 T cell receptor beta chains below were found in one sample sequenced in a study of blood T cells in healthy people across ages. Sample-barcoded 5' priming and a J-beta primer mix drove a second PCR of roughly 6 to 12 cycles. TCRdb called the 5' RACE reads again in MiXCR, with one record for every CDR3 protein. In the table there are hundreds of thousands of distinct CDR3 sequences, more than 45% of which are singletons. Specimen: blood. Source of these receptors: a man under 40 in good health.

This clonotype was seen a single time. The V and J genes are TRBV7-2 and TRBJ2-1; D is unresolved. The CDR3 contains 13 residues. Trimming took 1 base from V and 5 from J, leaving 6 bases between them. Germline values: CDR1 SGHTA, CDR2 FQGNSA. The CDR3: CASSLENDNEQFF. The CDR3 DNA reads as TGTGCCAGCAGCTTAGAGAATGACAATGAGCAGTTCTTC.

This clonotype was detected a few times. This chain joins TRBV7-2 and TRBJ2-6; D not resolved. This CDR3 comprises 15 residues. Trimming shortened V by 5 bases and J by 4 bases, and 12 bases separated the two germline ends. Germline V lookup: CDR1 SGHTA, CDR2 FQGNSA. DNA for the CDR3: TGTGCCAGCAGCGCAACGGGTGCCGGGGCCAACGTCCTGACTTTC. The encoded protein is CASSATGAGANVLTF.

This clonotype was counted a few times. As DNA, the CDR3 is TGTGCCAGCAGCCCTTACCTGACCCAAGGGAATGAGCAGTTCTTC. Encoded protein: CASSPYLTQGNEQFF. The chain carries TRBV9 and TRBJ2-1; D ambiguous. The V gene's germline CDR1 is SGDLS and CDR2 YYNGEE. The CDR3 spans 15 residues. Trimming shortened V by 4 bases and J by 7 bases, and 18 bases separated the two germline ends. Complete variable domain (other parts from reference TRBV9 and TRBJ2-1): DSGVTQTPKHLITATGQRVTLRCSPRSGDLSVYWYQQSLDQGLQFLIQYYNGEERAKGNILERFSAQQFPDLHSELNLSSLELGDSALYFCASSPYLTQGNEQFFGPGTRLTVL.

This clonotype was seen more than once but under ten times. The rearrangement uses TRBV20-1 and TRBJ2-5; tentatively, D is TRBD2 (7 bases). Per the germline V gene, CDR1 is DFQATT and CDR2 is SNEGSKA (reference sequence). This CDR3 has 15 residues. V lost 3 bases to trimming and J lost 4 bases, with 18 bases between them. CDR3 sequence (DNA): TGCAGTGCTAGTGATGACATGGGGGGGGCAGAGACCCAGTACTTC. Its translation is CSASDDMGGAETQYF.

In nucleotides, the CDR3 is TGCAGTGCTAGAGGGGGACAGGGCCTCTCCTACAATGAGCAGTTCTTC. This sequence encodes CSARGGQGLSYNEQFF. The chain couples TRBV20-1 to TRBJ2-1, with 9 bases lining up with TRBD1. V shed 1 base and J 0 bases; nucleotides not matched to a gene: 4. The germline V gene encodes CDR1 DFQATT and CDR2 SNEGSKA (reference sequence). The length of the CDR3 is 16 residues.

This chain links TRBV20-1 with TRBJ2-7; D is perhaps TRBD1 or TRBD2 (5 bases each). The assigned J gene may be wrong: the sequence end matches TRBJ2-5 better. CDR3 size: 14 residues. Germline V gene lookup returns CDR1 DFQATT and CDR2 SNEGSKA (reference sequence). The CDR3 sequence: CSASPITGLGTQYF. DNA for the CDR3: TGCAGTGCTTCTCCCATTACGGGGCTGGGGACCCAGTACTTC.

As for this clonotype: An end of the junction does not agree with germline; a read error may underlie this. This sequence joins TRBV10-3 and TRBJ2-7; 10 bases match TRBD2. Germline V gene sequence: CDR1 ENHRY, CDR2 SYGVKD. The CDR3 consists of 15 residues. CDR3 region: CATSDGTSAYYEQYF. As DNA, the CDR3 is TGTGCCACCAGTGATGGGACTAGCGCGTACTACGAGCAGTACTTC.

CDR3 sequence: CSAPPSGARYNEQFF. DNA for the CDR3: TGCAGTGCTCCACCCAGCGGGGCTCGCTACAATGAGCAGTTCTTC. V and J are TRBV20-1 and TRBJ2-1; the match to TRBD2 covers 7 bases. The CDR3 length is 15 residues. V gave up 5 bases and J gave up 3 bases; unmatched junction bases: 10. From germline, CDR1 is DFQATT and CDR2 SNEGSKA (reference sequence).

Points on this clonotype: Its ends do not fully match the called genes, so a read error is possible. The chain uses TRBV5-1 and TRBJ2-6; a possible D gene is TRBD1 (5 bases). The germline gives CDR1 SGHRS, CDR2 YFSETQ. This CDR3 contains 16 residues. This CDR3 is CASSDIPVSGANVLPF. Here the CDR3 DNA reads TGCGCCAGTTCTGACATACCGGTCTCTGGGGCCAACGTCCTGCCTTTC. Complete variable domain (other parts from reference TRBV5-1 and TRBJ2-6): KAGVTQTPRYLIKTRGQQVTLSCSPISGHRSVSWYQQTPGQGLQFLFEYFSETQRNKGNFPGRFSGRQFSNSRSEMNVSTLELGDSALYLCASSDIPVSGANVLPFGAGSRLTVL.

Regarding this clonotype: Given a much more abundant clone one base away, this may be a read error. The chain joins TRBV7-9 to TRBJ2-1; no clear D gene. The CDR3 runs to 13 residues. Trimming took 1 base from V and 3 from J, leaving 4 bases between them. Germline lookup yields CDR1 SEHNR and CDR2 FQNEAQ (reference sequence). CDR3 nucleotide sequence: TGTGCCAGCAGCTTAGACAACTACAATGAGCAGTTCTTC. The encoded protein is CASSLDNYNEQFF.

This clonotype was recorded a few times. The CDR3 here is CASSIAYADTQYF. As DNA, the CDR3 is TGTGCCAGCAGCATAGCGTACGCAGATACGCAGTATTTT. The chain carries TRBV12-3 or TRBV12-4 and TRBJ2-3; weak D call: TRBD2 (5 bases). V lost 6 bases, J lost 4 bases, and 11 bases lay in between. The CDR3 runs to 13 residues.

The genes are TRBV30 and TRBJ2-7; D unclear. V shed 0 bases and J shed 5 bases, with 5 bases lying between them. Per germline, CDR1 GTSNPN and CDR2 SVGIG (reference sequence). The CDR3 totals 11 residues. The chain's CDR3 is CAWSVGDEQYF. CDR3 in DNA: TGTGCCTGGAGTGTTGGGGACGAGCAGTACTTC.

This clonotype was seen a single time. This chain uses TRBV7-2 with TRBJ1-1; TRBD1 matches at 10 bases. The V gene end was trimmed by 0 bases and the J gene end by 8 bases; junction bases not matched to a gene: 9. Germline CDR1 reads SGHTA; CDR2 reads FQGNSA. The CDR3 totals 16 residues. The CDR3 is CASSLAGRGTGDEAFF. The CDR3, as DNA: TGTGCCAGCAGCTTAGCCGGTCGTGGGACAGGGGACGAAGCTTTCTTT.

DNA for the CDR3: TGCGCCAGCAGCTTGAGCTGGCGCAGCTACAATGAGCAGTTCTTC. Amino acids: CASSLSWRSYNEQFF. This chain links TRBV5-1 with TRBJ2-1; D is unclear. Germline lookup yields CDR1 SGHRS and CDR2 YFSETQ. V lost 1 base to trimming and J lost 3 bases, with 11 bases between them. The CDR3 spans 15 residues.

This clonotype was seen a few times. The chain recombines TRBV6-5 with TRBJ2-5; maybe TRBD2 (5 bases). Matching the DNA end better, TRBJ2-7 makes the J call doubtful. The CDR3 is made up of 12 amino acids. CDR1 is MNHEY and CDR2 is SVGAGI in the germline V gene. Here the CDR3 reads CASSVRGSEQYF. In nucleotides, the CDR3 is TGTGCCAGCAGCGTCCGGGGTAGCGAGCAGTACTTC.

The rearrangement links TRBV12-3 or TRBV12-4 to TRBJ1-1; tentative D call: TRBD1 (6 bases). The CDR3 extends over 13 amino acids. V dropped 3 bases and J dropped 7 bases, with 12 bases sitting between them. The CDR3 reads CASSFPGAGEAFF. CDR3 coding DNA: TGTGCCAGCAGTTTTCCAGGGGCCGGTGAAGCTTTCTTT.

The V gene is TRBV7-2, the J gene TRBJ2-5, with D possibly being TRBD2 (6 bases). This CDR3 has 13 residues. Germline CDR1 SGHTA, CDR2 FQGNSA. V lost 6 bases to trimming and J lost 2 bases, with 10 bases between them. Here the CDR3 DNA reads TGTGCCAGCAGGTCTAGCGATCAAGAGACCCAGTACTTC. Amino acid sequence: CASRSSDQETQYF.